This T cell receptor (beta chain) was identified during a study of shared clonotypes between healthy human individuals. Points from the study as a whole: The study generally estimated greater richness for naive than memory subsets.

The CDR3 is 15 amino acids. Per germline, CDR1 SGDLS and CDR2 YYNGEE. V was cut by 0 bases and J by 5 bases, with 14 bases left in between. TCRdb's copy holds only in-frame clones and misses some; the assay was immunoSEQ multiplex PCR. The profile shows 2 million or so clones, 85% to 95% of them singletons. About this clone: The antigen remains undetermined.

Material: naive CD4+ T cells sorted from blood. Subset: CD45RA+ positively selected. The chain has TRBV9 and TRBJ2-5; maybe TRBD2 (5 bases). The source of this sequence is a man aged 18 to 35 in good health. CDR3 loop: CASSVAGGHLETQYF. The CDR3 region has the DNA TGTGCCAGCAGCGTAGCGGGCGGGCACCTCGAGACCCAGTACTTC.